This is a list of T cell receptor beta chains from one sample in a study of blood T cell repertoires in COVID-19. Sequencing used immunoSEQ multiplex PCR; TCRdb keeps in-frame clones, though not all of them. The profile covers 190,000 or so clones, with 70% to 90% appearing a single time and 9.8% taken by the ten largest. The sequenced sample was peripheral blood. These receptors were taken from a woman older than 75 with acute or convalescent COVID-19. Each CDR3 is given with its conserved first and last residue. The order of the fields is V gene, J gene, clone size, D gene, CDR3 DNA, CDR3 protein. D genes are given only for firm matches. Not all rows give a size; the values are once, few, many and, for expanded clones, a class.

>TRBV15|TRBJ2-3|.|.
TGTGCCACCAGCAGAGATAGGGGTCTAGCGCTTAGCACAGATACGCAGTATTTT
CATSRDRGLALSTDTQYF
>TRBV5-1|TRBJ1-1|.|.
TGCGCCAGCGGAGTTGAGACCACTGAAGCTTTCTTT
CASGVETTEAFF
>TRBV19|TRBJ2-5|.|TRBD2
TGTGCCAGTAGCTTGTCACGCGAACTAGCGGGCCCCCAAGAGACCCAGTACTTC
CASSLSRELAGPQETQYF
>TRBV6-4|TRBJ2-3|.|.
TGTGCCAGCAGTGTCGAGGAAGCAGATACGCAGTATTTT
CASSVEEADTQYF
>TRBV11-3|TRBJ2-4|.|.
TGTGCCAGCAGCTATAAATCTCAGGGGTTCCTAGCCAAAAACATTCAGTACTTC
CASSYKSQGFLAKNIQYF
>TRBV6-5|TRBJ2-7|.|TRBD2
TGTGCCAGCAGTTACCTCTGGACTAGCGGGGGGGCTAAGCAGTACTTC
CASSYLWTSGGAKQYF
>TRBV11-3|TRBJ2-2|.|.
TGTGCCAGCAGCTTTAACGGGGGAGGTACCGGGGAGCTGTTTTTT
CASSFNGGGTGELFF
>TRBV12-5|TRBJ2-3|.|TRBD2
TGTGCTAGTGGTTTGGTAGCGGGGGGTCCCACAGATACGCAGTATTTT
CASGLVAGGPTDTQYF
>TRBV11-2|TRBJ1-2|.|.
TGTGCCAGCAGCTTAGATCGGCGGGGCTACACCTTC
CASSLDRRGYTF
>TRBV7-9|TRBJ1-3|.|.
TGTGCCAGCAGCCCCGAGACAGGTGGAAACACCATATATTTT
CASSPETGGNTIYF
>TRBV10-2|TRBJ1-1|.|.
TGCGCCAGCAGTGAGTCGTCGGGGGGAGTTGAAGCTTTCTTT
CASSESSGGVEAFF
>TRBV30|TRBJ2-5|.|.
TGTGCCTGTTCAGGGGTTAGGGAGACCCAGTACTTC
CACSGVRETQYF
>TRBV25-1|TRBJ2-2|.|TRBD1
TGTGCCAGCAGCTTTAGTGGGACAGGGAACACCGAGGAGCTGTTTTTT
CASSFSGTGNTEELFF
>TRBV11-3|TRBJ2-2|few|.
TGTGCCAGCAGCTGGACAGCGAACACCGGGGAGCTGTTTTTT
CASSWTANTGELFF
>TRBV14|TRBJ2-7|.|.
TGTGCCAGCAGCGAGGACACCTACGAGCAGTACTTC
CASSEDTYEQYF
>TRBV2|TRBJ2-1|.|.
TGTGCCAGCAGCCTCGGACTTGCTGAGCAGTTCTTC
CASSLGLAEQFF
>TRBV2|TRBJ2-7|.|TRBD2
TGTGCCAGCAGGTACGGAGCGGGGTCCTACGAGCAGTACTTC
CASRYGAGSYEQYF
>TRBV4-3|TRBJ2-3|.|.
TGCGCCAGCAGCCAAGCGAGGGATACGCAGTATTTT
CASSQARDTQYF
>TRBV3-1/TRBV3-2|TRBJ2-1|few|TRBD2
TGTGCCAGCAGCCAATGGACTAGCGGGAACAGAAGGGATGAGCAGTTCTTC
CASSQWTSGNRRDEQFF
>TRBV29-1|TRBJ2-1|.|.
TGCAGCGTTGATCTGAGGCGGGGGCCGGTCAATGAGCAGTTCTTC
CSVDLRRGPVNEQFF
>TRBV7-8|TRBJ2-7|few|.
TGTGCCAGCAGCTTAGGGGTTAGCGCTATCTCCTACGAGCAGTACTTC
CASSLGVSAISYEQYF
>TRBV4-1|TRBJ1-6|once|TRBD1
TGCGCCAGCAGCCCTCTGACAGGGCCTGGAAATTCACCCCTCCACTTT
CASSPLTGPGNSPLHF
>TRBV19|TRBJ2-3|.|TRBD1
TGTGCCAGCAAACGGACAGGATCTAGCACAGATACGCAGTATTTT
CASKRTGSSTDTQYF
>TRBV9|TRBJ2-3|.|TRBD1
TGTGCCAGCAGCTCCAACACAGGGGGCGCAGGGGATACGCAGTATTTT
CASSSNTGGAGDTQYF
>TRBV2|TRBJ2-7|.|.
TGTGCCAGCAGTGACAGGGGTGCCTACGAGCAGTACTTC
CASSDRGAYEQYF
>TRBV5-4|TRBJ2-3|.|TRBD2
TGTGCCAGCAGCCCCGGTCCCAGCGGGGGAGGCACAGATACGCAGTATTTT
CASSPGPSGGGTDTQYF
>TRBV5-4|TRBJ1-4|.|TRBD1
TGTGCCAGCAGCCGGGACAGGGGGCCATTTGAAAAACTGTTTTTT
CASSRDRGPFEKLFF
>TRBV18|TRBJ2-2|.|.
TGTGCCAGCTCCAATGACCTCAGGGACACCGGGGAGCTGTTTTTT
CASSNDLRDTGELFF
>TRBV7-2|TRBJ2-7|.|.
TGTGCCAGCAGCTTATCTAGGGGCTTCTCCTACGAGCAGTACTTC
CASSLSRGFSYEQYF
>TRBV7-7|TRBJ2-3|.|TRBD2
TGTGCCAGCAGCCCCGGAGCGGGAGGGAGCACAGATACGCAGTATTTT
CASSPGAGGSTDTQYF
>TRBV18|TRBJ2-6|.|TRBD1
TGTGCCAGCTCAGTCGGAGACAGGGGGCGCGGTGGGGCCAACGTCCTGACTTTC
CASSVGDRGRGGANVLTF
>TRBV10-3|TRBJ1-2|.|TRBD1
TGTGCCATCAGCCGGGACAGCTATGGCTACACCTTC
CAISRDSYGYTF
>TRBV5-4|TRBJ1-2|.|TRBD1
TGTGCCAGCAGCTCGGGCGGGACAGGCCCCTATGGCTACACCTTC
CASSSGGTGPYGYTF
>TRBV15|TRBJ1-5|.|.
TGTGCCACCAGAAAAGGGGTTAACAATCAGCCCCAGCATTTT
CATRKGVNNQPQHF
>TRBV23-1|TRBJ2-7|.|.
TGCGCCAGCAGTCAATCGGGAAGGGGCCACGAGCAGTACTTC
CASSQSGRGHEQYF
>TRBV4-1|TRBJ2-4|.|TRBD1
TGCGCCAGCAGCCAAGATCGGACCGGGACAGGAATTAAAAACATTCAGTACTTC
CASSQDRTGTGIKNIQYF
>TRBV14|TRBJ1-6|.|.
TGTGCCAGCAGCCTCGCGCCGGCAGGTTATAATTCACCCCTCCACTTT
CASSLAPAGYNSPLHF
>TRBV25-1|TRBJ1-2|.|TRBD1
TGTGCCAGCAGGGGGGGACAGGTCGGGGACTATGGCTACACCTTC
CASRGGQVGDYGYTF
>TRBV19|TRBJ1-5|once|.
TGTGCCAGTAGTCTTTCGGCGGGGGGCAGCAATCAGCCCCAGCATTTT
CASSLSAGGSNQPQHF
>TRBV5-1|TRBJ1-4|.|.
TGCGCCAGCAGCTTGACCGGGGGTGAAAAACTGTTTTTT
CASSLTGGEKLFF
>TRBV3-1/TRBV3-2|TRBJ2-5|.|.
TGTGCCAGCAGCCCCTGGAGGGGGCGGGGAGAGACCCAGTACTTC
CASSPWRGRGETQYF
>TRBV5-1|TRBJ1-3|.|.
TGCGCCAGCACGATGGACGGGAGCTCTGGAAACACCATATATTTT
CASTMDGSSGNTIYF
>TRBV4-1|TRBJ1-1|.|.
TGCGCCAGCAGCCACAAGATCACGGGAAGGGACACTGAAGCTTTCTTT
CASSHKITGRDTEAFF
>TRBV5-6|TRBJ2-7|.|.
TGTGCCAGCAGCGTGAGCTACGAGCAGTACTTC
CASSVSYEQYF
>TRBV11-2|TRBJ1-2|.|TRBD1
TGTGCCAGCAGCTTAGGTCCGGGACAGGGTTTTTATGGCTACACCTTC
CASSLGPGQGFYGYTF
>TRBV19|TRBJ1-2|.|TRBD1
TGTGCCAGTAGGACAGGGGGCAATGGCGAATATGGCTACACCTTC
CASRTGGNGEYGYTF
>TRBV2|TRBJ2-7|.|.
TGTGCCAGCAGTGATTTTATTTACGAGCAGTACTTC
CASSDFIYEQYF
>TRBV11-2|TRBJ2-7|once|.
TGTGCCAGCAGCTCTCTAGGGGGGGGAAGCGGCGAGCAGTACTTC
CASSSLGGGSGEQYF
>TRBV12-5|TRBJ2-1|once|.
TGTGCTAGTGGTTTACAATCCCCTTACAATGAGCAGTTCTTC
CASGLQSPYNEQFF
>TRBV7-3|TRBJ2-2|.|.
TGTGCCAGCAGCCCCAGGGTGAACACCGGGGAGCTGTTTTTT
CASSPRVNTGELFF
>TRBV5-4|TRBJ1-4|.|TRBD1
TGTGCCAGCAGCTGGGACAGAACTGAAAAACTGTTTTTT
CASSWDRTEKLFF
>TRBV18|TRBJ1-2|.|TRBD1
TGTGCCGCCTCAGGACAGGAGAACTATGGCTACACCTTC
CAASGQENYGYTF
>TRBV15|TRBJ1-4|.|.
TGTGCCACCAGCAGAGGGATTGACAGGACTCAAAAACTGTTTTTT
CATSRGIDRTQKLFF
>TRBV5-1|TRBJ2-1|.|TRBD2
TGCGCCAGCAGCCGCCCCTCACAACTAGCGGGAGACAGGCGGTTCTTC
CASSRPSQLAGDRRFF